This T cell receptor delta chain is drawn from a study of Vδ1+ human thymocytes. Study observations and caveats: Highly polyclonal TRG and TRD repertoires with Gaussian CDR3 length distributions appeared in thymus.

Sequences come from RNA converted to cDNA by reverse transcription. Multiplex PCR used pooled V-gene forward primers and a constant-region reverse primer to amplify CDR3s. TCRdb re-called the multiplex PCR reads with CATT. Among 45,000 to 60,000 delta-chain clones listed, about 15% were seen once. With regard to this clone: No antigen is known for it.

V shed 2 bases and J shed 4 bases, with 17 bases lying between them. The CDR3 runs to 16 residues. CDR1 is TSWWSYY, CDR2 QGS, per germline. This chain connects TRDV1 to TRDJ1; maybe TRDD3 (5 bases). The sequenced material came from Vdelta1+ gamma-delta thymocytes from the thymus. Subset of the sample: FACS-sorted CD3+ TCRalphabeta- TCRVdelta1+ TCRVdelta2- thymocytes. This clonotype was sampled from a girl under two years old who had congenital heart surgery. The CDR3 here is CALGERRAYAIDKLIF. CDR3 sequence (DNA): TGTGCTCTTGGGGAAAGGCGGGCATACGCCATCGATAAACTCATCTTT.